This T cell receptor (beta chain) was sequenced during a study of vaccination effects on CD4 cells after COVID-19. The wider study: Everyone in the study got two shots of either the BNT162b2 or mRNA-1273 vaccine.

The assay was immunoSEQ multiplex PCR, and TCRdb's table has in-frame clones only and misses some. The sample records tens of thousands of clones, 73% being singletons. ViraFEST used viral peptide pools to expand antigen-specific CD4+ T cells before sequencing. Once cultured for about 9 days, the cells underwent separation to obtain CD4+ T cells. Their SARS-CoV-2 infection, verified by PCR, occurred between March and December 2020. Each culture well received approximately 2 million PBMC. These cells were then cultured in IMDM with approximately 10 IU/ml IL-2 and 9 to 10 ug/ml peptides. Note on this clone: Its antigen is unknown.

Germline V gene lookup returns CDR1 SGHTA and CDR2 FQGNSA. CDR3 length: 14 residues. Between the trimmed V and J ends, which lost 5 bases and 10 bases, there was a span of 20 bases. This clonotype was obtained from a human donor who had a prior SARS-CoV-2 infection. The chain carries TRBV7-2 and TRBJ1-1; D remains ambiguous. The sample here was CD4+ T cells from PBMCs cultured with a peptide pool, taken before COVID-19 vaccination. The CDR3, as DNA: TGTGCCAGCAGCGTCCCCGGCTCCGAGAAAGGAGCTTTCTTT. It specifies CASSVPGSEKGAFF.